This T cell receptor (beta chain) stems from a study of patients and donors after allogeneic stem cell transplantation. The CDR3 is made up of 16 amino acids. The trim removed 5 bases at V and 1 base at J, leaving 7 bases unmatched. Germline values: CDR1 ENHRY, CDR2 SYGVKD. TCRdb recomputed calls from the RT-PCR reads with MiXCR, one row per CDR3 protein. Altogether roughly 880,000 distinct CDR3 sequences are present, roughly 18% being singletons, with the ten largest covering around 6%. The source material was blood, either unsorted or a sorted T cell fraction (not recorded which). The chain has TRBV10-3 and TRBJ1-3; 8 nucleotides agree with TRBD1. The clonotype was recovered from a human donor who was either an allogeneic HSCT recipient or a stem cell or donor lymphocyte infusion donor (not recorded which). It is not recorded whose cells these are; they may come from a transplant donor. The CDR3 region is CAISMQGAKSGNTIYF. The CDR3 DNA reads as TGTGCCATCAGTATGCAGGGGGCGAAGTCTGGAAACACCATATATTTT.